Shown below are 10 T cell receptor beta chains from a single sample sequenced in a study of Tregs in tolerant kidney transplant recipients. Using immunoSEQ multiplex PCR, the repertoire was profiled, and TCRdb retains in-frame clones only, with some absent. The data hold about 69,000 clones, with roughly 91% observed a single time. Sample: CD4+ T cells from blood, taken before the transplant. These receptors were taken from a human donor who received a combined kidney and bone marrow transplant.

This sequence joins TRBV7-8 and TRBJ1-2, with a tentative D call TRBD1 (5 bases). This CDR3 has 13 residues. V shed 2 bases and J shed 9 bases, with 13 bases lying between them. The V gene's germline CDR1 is SGHVS and CDR2 FQNEAQ. This CDR3 reads CASSLNQGRSYTF. The CDR3 DNA reads as TGTGCCAGCAGCTTAAATCAGGGCCGGAGCTACACCTTC.

CDR3: CASSEDRQNIQYF. DNA for the CDR3: TGTGCCAGCAGTGAGGACAGACAAAACATTCAGTACTTC. The chain combines TRBV2 with TRBJ2-4; D is possibly TRBD1 (6 bases). The CDR3 extends over 13 amino acids. Germline CDR1 is SNHLY and CDR2 is FYNNEI. The V end was cut by 3 bases, the J end by 5 bases, with 8 bases between.

This chain connects TRBV5-1 to TRBJ2-1; 7 bases agree with TRBD1. The ends lost 0 bases at V and 2 bases at J; junction bases unmatched: 5. The CDR3 sequence is 16 residues long. Germline CDR1 reads SGHRS; CDR2 reads YFSETQ. CDR3 sequence reads: CASSLGRGLPYNEQFF. Written as DNA, the CDR3 is TGCGCCAGCAGCTTGGGTAGGGGGCTCCCCTACAATGAGCAGTTCTTC.

The rearrangement joins TRBV5-6 to TRBJ2-1; 11 bases are a match to TRBD2. The junction had 2 bases not matched to a gene; V was cut back by 0 bases and J by 3 bases. There are 16 residues in the CDR3. Germline CDR1 reads SGHDT; CDR2 reads YYEEEE. The CDR3 here is CASSLGLAGNYNEQFF. The DNA for the CDR3 is TGTGCCAGCAGCTTGGGACTAGCGGGAAACTACAATGAGCAGTTCTTC.

The V and J genes are TRBV5-1 and TRBJ2-3, with 8 bases lining up with TRBD2. The CDR3 runs to 18 residues. V dropped 1 base and J dropped 0; count of bases not matched to a gene: 10. Looked up from germline, CDR1 is SGHRS and CDR2 is YFSETQ. The CDR3 loop is CASSLRAGGFLSTDTQYF. The CDR3 region has the DNA TGCGCCAGCAGCTTGAGGGCGGGAGGCTTTCTTAGCACAGATACGCAGTATTTT.

V usage is TRBV30 and J usage is TRBJ1-3, with TRBD1 identical over 9 bases. V shed 7 bases, J shed 7 bases, and the junction held 8 bases outside the gene matches. The CDR3 runs to 13 residues. Germline V gene sequence: CDR1 GTSNPN, CDR2 SVGIG (reference sequence). This CDR3 reads CASTQGAANTIYF. In DNA form, the CDR3 reads TGTGCCTCAACACAGGGGGCCGCCAACACCATATATTTT. Filled out from reference TRBV30 and TRBJ1-3, the complete variable domain reads SQTIHQWPATLVQPVGSPLSLECTVEGTSNPNLYWYRQAAGRGLQLLFYSVGIGQISSEVPQNLSASRPQDRQFILSSKKLLLSDSGFYLCASTQGAANTIYFGEGSWLTVV.

The gene calls are TRBV5-6 and TRBJ2-1; TRBD2 agrees at 13 bases. CDR1 and CDR2 from the germline V gene are SGHDT and YYEEEE. J was trimmed by 10 bases and V by 6 bases; bases with no gene match: 13. This CDR3 comprises 16 residues. In nucleotides, the CDR3 is TGTGCCAGCAACTTATACAGGACTAGCGGGAGACGCGAGCAGTTCTTC. Residues: CASNLYRTSGRREQFF.

The chain employs TRBV27 and TRBJ1-5; 9 nucleotides agree with TRBD1. The CDR3 has 14 amino acids. V lost 6 bases, J lost 6 bases, and 6 bases stayed unmatched. Germline V gene data show CDR1 as MNHEY and CDR2 as SMNVEV (reference sequence). Here the CDR3 DNA reads TGTGCCAGCAGCCCCGACAGGGGGTTTCAGCCCCAGCATTTT. Protein: CASSPDRGFQPQHF.

V and J are TRBV21-1 and TRBJ2-7; the table's D call TRBD2 went unverified against the DNA. TRBV21-1 constitutes a pseudogene. CDR3 length: 14 residues. The CDR3 nucleotides read TGTGCCAGCAGCAAAGGTGGGAGACTTGACGAGCAGTACTTC. Translation: CASSKGGRLDEQYF.

The rearrangement links TRBV28 to TRBJ2-7; D unclear. CDR1 MDHEN and CDR2 SYDVKM come from the germline V gene. The germline V and J ends were trimmed by 5 bases and 1 base, with 12 bases remaining between them. The CDR3 totals 14 residues. The CDR3 is CASSGEPSSYEQYF. The DNA for the CDR3 is TGTGCCAGCAGTGGAGAGCCCTCTTCCTACGAGCAGTACTTC.